The sequence of this T cell receptor beta chain was determined in a study of shared clonotypes between healthy human individuals (dated by TCRdb to between 2020 and 2021). With regard to the full study: The cohort comprised two women and a few men aged 18 to 49 years. Per donor, three plates each were used for CD4 naive and CD4 memory, two for CD8 naive, and one for CD8 memory. Blood TCR repertoires of five healthy adults were deeply sequenced to estimate repertoire size and the extent of clonotype sharing between individuals. To increase sequencing depth and limit assay-specific biases, TCR repertoire library preparation and sequencing were carried out by different laboratories using diverse techniques. Each donor's leukapheresis produced roughly between about 0.85 and 10 billion PBMCs.

The V and J ends are trimmed by 4 bases and 10 bases, leaving 20 bases between them. CDR1 SGHTA and CDR2 FQGNSA were looked up in the germline V gene. The CDR3 measures 16 amino acids from cysteine to phenylalanine. Only the CDR3 portion is preserved as DNA: 48 bases, with reading frame beginning at the first base. Findings and caveats that apply to the study as a whole: Compared with non-shared clonotypes, clonotypes shared by all four sorted-subset donors had higher generation probabilities. Rarefaction of sorted-subset datasets indicated incomplete sequencing despite the large sequencing depth. Naive subsets generally had larger estimated clonotype richness than memory subsets did. Only blood was sampled, and tissue TCR repertoires likely differ from those in blood. Based on pairwise subsampling, the degree of clonotype sharing among donors was expected to be affected by sequencing depth. About 5% of naive CD4, around 4% of naive CD8, around 2.3% of memory CD4, and over 0.35% of memory CD8 clonotypes were shared across a few donors. The genetic and exposure-history diversity represented was limited by the small number of donors.

A note on this clone: Its antigen is unknown. Within one base of it there is no much larger clone, and no base qualities were kept.

Using the deep immunoSEQ assay, multiplex PCR amplified TCR CDR3 regions from genomic DNA. For each cell subset, the extracted genomic DNA was distributed evenly across all wells of several immunoSEQ 96-well plates, and each plate served as one replicate. Each replicate PCR for sorted subsets received around 200 ng genomic DNA, equal to 28,000 or so T cell genomes. Purified libraries were measured with a Qubit 3.0 fluorometer, size-checked on a Bioanalyzer 2100, and measured again with the KAPA Library Quantification kit. Every immunoSEQ 96-well plate was sequenced on a dedicated single-read 150-cycle Illumina NextSeq 550 flow cell. The source study handled its data this way. Because the immunoSEQ output included only junctional sequences and no quality scores, the filtering could not be the same as the filtering used for full-length reads. Sequences were annotated with PyIR, a Python wrapper for IgBLAST v1.9, using IMGT germline references to assign V/J genes and CDR3. Reads were removed for weak V/J assignments (E-value above 1e-6), missing CDR3, stop codons, out-of-frame junctions, or ambiguous translated residues. V3J clonotypes were defined by identical inferred V gene, J gene, and CDR3 amino acid sequence. Percentage overlap between repertoires was computed as shared unique clonotypes divided by the size of the smaller repertoire. Three approaches were used to assess repertoire richness: RTK rarefaction, the Chao1 estimator, and Recon v2.1 estimates of unobserved clonotypes. For all TCRbeta clonotypes obtained by the gDNA method from four donors, generation probabilities were computed with OLGA. Sourced from immuneACCESS, this table was stored by TCRdb with only in-frame sequences that have V and J called. A share of the clones is absent; for the studies checked, an unresolved V gene accounts for under half, and the remainder has no known explanation. V and J calls plus clone size are reproduced from that table; the DNA served to infer D and trimming. The sample yields about 2 million clones; about 94% were counted once. Roughly 1% of the sample is taken by the ten largest.

CD8 naive samples were CD45RO-negative cells positively selected for CCR7, giving a CD45RA+CCR7+ population that excluded TemRA cells. Donors were healthy HIV-negative adults with no recently reported acute infections or vaccinations. Only Caucasian adults living in Nashville, Tennessee, USA were represented among the donors. After blood collection by leukapheresis, PBMCs were isolated using Ficoll-Histopaque density gradient centrifugation and then cryopreserved in the vapor phase of liquid nitrogen. Analytical flow cytometry was used to check the purity and quantity of every magnetically sorted T cell population. From each sorted fraction, genomic DNA was isolated and quantified by UV absorbance on a Nanodrop 2000c.

Rearrangement joined TRBV7-2 to TRBJ1-6; TRBD1 is a weak D gene call, 6 bases matching. The sequenced sample was naive CD8+ T cells sorted from blood. This specimen's cell subset or site label, per the study, means: CD45RA+CCR7+. The sequence was collected from a man aged 18 to 30 in good health. The sequenced DNA is TGTGCCAGCAGCTCCCCCTCTACAGGGCCGAACTCACCCCTCCACTTT. Its product reads: CASSSPSTGPNSPLHF.